The source of this T cell receptor beta chain is a study of PD-1 blockade in classical Hodgkin lymphoma. General study findings and limits: Later analyses included only patients treated at least 1 year post-ASCT. By C4D1, diversity of CD4+ TCRs had risen significantly, whereas that of CD8+ TCRs had not. The study reported lower baseline TCR diversity in newly diagnosed patients than in healthy donors. Prior therapy or disease activity may underlie the repertoire differences, whose causes remain undefined.

Germline V lookup: CDR1 PRHDT, CDR2 FYEKMQ (reference sequence). V dropped 1 base and J dropped 2 bases, with 11 bases sitting between them. The CDR3 spans 15 residues. Indicated time point: cycle 4 day 1 (C4D1), after about 6 weeks of nivolumab. The patients all showed relapse after autologous stem cell transplantation, while their brentuximab vedotin exposure varied. Researchers report purifying CD4+ T cells from thawed PBMCs by magnetic negative selection. To note about this clone: The antigen is unknown.

Assay: immunoSEQ multiplex PCR; the TCRdb copy retains only in-frame clones and omits some. The sample includes around 12,000 clones, about nine tenths seen only once; the top ten take approximately 0.9%. Material: CD4+ T cells from blood, obtained before the fourth cycle of nivolumab. The genes are TRBV13 and TRBJ2-5; possibly TRBD1 for D (6 bases). The source of this sequence is a human donor with classical Hodgkin lymphoma. The CDR3 sequence: CASSLVTGTQETQYF. Here the CDR3 DNA reads TGTGCCAGCAGCTTAGTAACAGGGACGCAAGAGACCCAGTACTTC.